The source of this TCR beta chain is a study of cytomegalovirus exposure and HLA in healthy donors. About this clone itself: Its antigen is still unknown.

Regarding the study as a whole: Trimming of TCR beta V- and J-genes showed a link, identified in a later analysis, to a missense DCLRE1C variant. Researchers reported from a later analysis that most CMV-associated TCR beta chains appeared HLA-restricted. Cytomegalovirus status was reportedly diagnosed by the classifier with high sensitivity and specificity. Within an earlier analysis, most TCR beta V segments proved productive either about 90% or about 30% of the time.

Amplification used 60 Vbeta primers and 13 Jbeta primers. TCRdb's copy holds only in-frame clones and misses some; the assay was immunoSEQ multiplex PCR. This table has roughly 180,000 clones, 79% appearing once. CDR3 length equals 15 residues. The J segment lost 6 bases and the V segment lost 2 bases, leaving 8 bases of the junction unmatched. The germline gives CDR1 SQVTM, CDR2 ANQGSEA. This chain uses TRBV29-1 with TRBJ2-7; 12 positions match TRBD1. The source of this sequence is a girl aged 10 to 17 in good health and CMV-seropositive. Sequences were obtained from PBMCs. For the CDR3, the DNA is TGCAGCGTTGAAAGGGGACAGGGGGCTCGGAGCGAGCAGTACTTC. This encodes CSVERGQGARSEQYF.